This entry lists 14 T cell receptor beta chains sequenced from one sample in a study of CXCR3-negative and CXCR3-positive naive CD8 T cells. 5' RACE with UMI labels generated the TRB cDNA libraries. TCRdb re-called the 5' RACE reads; one entry per CDR3 protein, DNA not given. The sample has 150,000 or so distinct CDR3 sequences. Specimen: naive CXCR3- CD8+ T cells from blood. Subset defined: CD45RO-CCR7+CD27+CD95- naive CD8+ T cells lacking CXCR3 (TNR3-). These receptors all stem from a human donor in good health. Some clones in this sample may be carry-over from other donors' samples.

This chain connects TRBV7-9 to TRBJ1-2; TCRdb proposes TRBD1, but this gene call is untestable without DNA. CDR1 and CDR2 from the germline V gene are SEHNR and FQNEAQ (reference sequence). This CDR3 is built from 15 residues. The CDR3 reads CASSNGTGTVYGYTF.

V is TRBV6-6 and J is TRBJ2-5; TCRdb returns TRBD1, unconfirmable since there is no DNA. The CDR3 spans 13 residues. CDR1 is MNHNY and CDR2 is SVGAGI in the germline V gene (reference sequence). This chain's CDR3 is CASTPANQETQYF.

V gene TRBV7-9 combines with J gene TRBJ2-1; TCRdb indicates TRBD1, and absent DNA this call remains unverified. The CDR3 has 14 residues. Germline V gives CDR1 SEHNR, CDR2 FQNEAQ (reference sequence). CDR3 region: CASSAVILPGEQFF.

The chain couples TRBV27 to TRBJ1-5; TCRdb lists TRBD1, though no DNA is available to test this call. The V gene's germline CDR1 is MNHEY and CDR2 SMNVEV (reference sequence). The CDR3 has 14 amino acids. This CDR3 is CASRNRGSNQPQHF.

The rearrangement joins TRBV12-3 or TRBV12-4 to TRBJ1-2; TCRdb calls TRBD1, which cannot be checked without DNA. The CDR3 extends over 14 amino acids. The chain's CDR3 is CASIGDRRNYGYTF.

The rearrangement uses TRBV7-9 and TRBJ2-3; lacking DNA, the TRBD1 call made by TCRdb goes unchecked. The CDR3 extends over 14 amino acids. Germline assignment: CDR1 SEHNR and CDR2 FQNEAQ (reference sequence). The CDR3: CASSHRDVPDTQYF. The entire variable domain, with the rest obtained from reference TRBV7-9 and TRBJ2-3, is as follows: DTGVSQNPRHKITKRGQNVTFRCDPISEHNRLYWYRQTLGQGPEFLTYFQNEAQLEKSRLLSDRFSAERPKGSFSTLEIQRTEQGDSAMYLCASSHRDVPDTQYFGPGTRLTVL.

The gene calls are TRBV10-3 and TRBJ2-7. Looked up from germline, CDR1 is ENHRY and CDR2 is SYGVKD. The CDR3 sequence is 13 residues long. The CDR3 loop reads CAISEDSSYEQYF.

V usage is TRBV7-8 and J usage is TRBJ1-5; without DNA, the TCRdb call of TRBD1 cannot be checked. CDR1 is SGHVS and CDR2 is FQNEAQ in the germline V gene. The CDR3 runs 15 residues. This CDR3 reads CASSLAPGPRQPQHF.

V and J are TRBV28 and TRBJ2-3; TCRdb picks TRBD1, but there is no DNA to check that call. Germline loops: CDR1 MDHEN, CDR2 SYDVKM. This CDR3 is 13 amino acids long. Here the CDR3 reads CASTGRRTDTQYF.

The chain recombines TRBV13 with TRBJ2-1; no DNA is available, so the TRBD1 call from TCRdb remains unchecked. The CDR3 contains 14 residues. In germline, CDR1 is PRHDT, CDR2 FYEKMQ (reference sequence). This CDR3 reads CASSAPDIYNEQFF. The full variable domain, with the rest looked up from reference TRBV13 and TRBJ2-1, is AAGVIQSPRHLIKEKRETATLKCYPIPRHDTVYWYQQGPGQDPQFLISFYEKMQSDKGSIPDRFSAQQFSDYHSELNMSSLELGDSALYFCASSAPDIYNEQFFGPGTRLTVL.

The chain joins TRBV2 to TRBJ2-3. Germline V lookup: CDR1 SNHLY, CDR2 FYNNEI. The CDR3 totals 12 residues. The CDR3 protein is CASLPYTDTQYF.

The rearrangement links TRBV7-2 to TRBJ1-1; TCRdb calls TRBD1, which cannot be checked without DNA. In germline, CDR1 is SGHTA, CDR2 FQGNSA. This CDR3 is 15 amino acids long. CDR3: CASSLSAGDTTEAFF.

This chain joins TRBV11-2 and TRBJ2-7. This CDR3 is 11 amino acids long. Germline CDR1 is SGHAT and CDR2 is FQNNGV. This CDR3 is CASSRTYEQYF. The variable domain in full, with the rest retrieved from reference TRBV11-2 and TRBJ2-7, is EAGVAQSPRYKIIEKRQSVAFWCNPISGHATLYWYQQILGQGPKLLIQFQNNGVVDDSQLPKDRFSAERLKGVDSTLKIQPAKLEDSAVYLCASSRTYEQYFGPGTRLTVT.

The CDR3 here is CASSLRYRGLQETQYF. The chain combines TRBV28 with TRBJ2-5; TCRdb returns TRBD1, unconfirmable since there is no DNA. Germline V gene sequence: CDR1 MDHEN, CDR2 SYDVKM. The CDR3 spans 16 residues.